This paragraph covers one TCR beta chain sequence. This sample was included in a study of blood T cell repertoires in COVID-19. Overall study: Samples of COVID-19 (acute and convalescent) were obtained from the United States, Italy and Spain. Nucleic acid was either cDNA or gDNA, and it came from T cells, B-cell-depleted T cells, or PBMCs.

V dropped 5 bases and J dropped 4; count of bases not matched to a gene: 7. Germline CDR1 and CDR2: LNHDA and SQIVND (reference sequence). This CDR3 is 16 amino acids long. Source study methods: Nucleated cell counts were estimated from reference gene primer amplification. Data came from immunoSEQ multiplex PCR; TCRdb stores just in-frame clones and leaves some out. From that table come the V and J calls and clone size; the DNA was used to work out D and trimming. The table records around 200,000 clones, roughly 90% of them present only once. Sample: peripheral blood. The clonotype originates from a man aged 40-55 years with active or convalescent COVID-19. The genes are TRBV19 and TRBJ1-5; 11 bases are shared with TRBD1. CDR3 sequence (DNA): TGTGCCAGTAGTTCCCGGGACAGGGGGGCGAATCAGCCCCAGCATTTT. This encodes CASSSRDRGANQPQHF.